Listed below are T cell receptor beta chains from one sample, sequenced in a study of blood T cell repertoires in COVID-19. Assay: immunoSEQ multiplex PCR; the TCRdb copy retains only in-frame clones and omits some. This table holds about 68,000 clones, nearly 80% found once. Sequenced sample: peripheral blood. These receptor sequences come from a human donor in a cohort sampled during active COVID-19. The CDR3 runs from the conserved cysteine through the conserved F or W. Each record gives: V gene, D gene, clone size, J gene, CDR3 DNA, CDR3 protein. A D gene is named only where the DNA matches it firmly. Rows may omit the clone size; those that give it use once, few, many or a size class.

V: TRBV11-3
D: TRBD2
size: NA
J: TRBJ2-1
DNA: TGTGCCAGCAGTAAAATCGGGACTAGCGCTCACAATGAGCAGTTCTTC
CDR3: CASSKIGTSAHNEQFF

V: TRBV6-2/TRBV6-3
D: TRBD1
size: NA
J: TRBJ2-4
DNA: TGTGCCAGCAGTTACTCCGGGACAGGCCTAGCCAAAAACATTCAGTACTTC
CDR3: CASSYSGTGLAKNIQYF

V: TRBV19
D: NA
size: NA
J: TRBJ2-2
DNA: TGTGCCAGCCAACCGGGACTCACGAACACCGGGGAGCTGTTTTTT
CDR3: CASQPGLTNTGELFF

V: TRBV15
D: TRBD1
size: NA
J: TRBJ1-1
DNA: TGTGCCACCAGCAGCTGGGACAGGAGGAACGAAGCTTTCTTT
CDR3: CATSSWDRRNEAFF

V: TRBV9
D: TRBD1
size: few
J: TRBJ1-5
DNA: TGTGCCAGCAGCGGAACAGGGGGCGGTCAGCCCCAGCATTTT
CDR3: CASSGTGGGQPQHF

V: TRBV7-2
D: NA
size: NA
J: TRBJ1-2
DNA: TGTGCCAGCAGGGATCAGGTGGTTAACTATGGCTACACCTTC
CDR3: CASRDQVVNYGYTF

V: TRBV6-6
D: NA
size: NA
J: TRBJ2-2
DNA: TGTGCCAGCAGTTACCGAGGGGGTTACGGGGAGCTGTTTTTT
CDR3: CASSYRGGYGELFF

V: TRBV11-2
D: TRBD2
size: NA
J: TRBJ2-3
DNA: TGTGCCAGCAGCTTCGGACTAGCGGGGAGAGCAGATACGCAGTATTTT
CDR3: CASSFGLAGRADTQYF

V: TRBV11-3
D: TRBD1
size: NA
J: TRBJ2-2
DNA: TGTGCCAGCAGCGGCCGACAGGGAAGAACCGGGGAGCTGTTTTTT
CDR3: CASSGRQGRTGELFF

V: TRBV6-6
D: TRBD1
size: NA
J: TRBJ1-5
DNA: TGTGCCAGCAGAGCCGGGACAGGGAACCAGCCCCAGCATTTT
CDR3: CASRAGTGNQPQHF

V: TRBV21-1
D: NA
size: NA
J: TRBJ1-3
DNA: TGTGCCAGCATATCCGTCCGCCGCGGGAACACCATATATTTT
CDR3: CASISVRRGNTIYF

V: TRBV12-3/TRBV12-4
D: NA
size: NA
J: TRBJ1-6
DNA: TGTGCCAGCAGTCAGGAAAGTAATTCACCCCTCCACTTT
CDR3: CASSQESNSPLHF

V: TRBV7-3
D: NA
size: NA
J: TRBJ2-5
DNA: TGTGCCAGCAGCCAAACATCGTTGGAGACCCAGTACTTC
CDR3: CASSQTSLETQYF

V: TRBV5-1
D: TRBD1
size: NA
J: TRBJ1-4
DNA: TGCGCCAGCAGCTTGGCCAGGGGGCGTGAAAAACTGTTTTTT
CDR3: CASSLARGREKLFF

V: TRBV18
D: TRBD1
size: NA
J: TRBJ1-6
DNA: TGTGCCAGCTCATCTTTACAGGGGGCAGGGAATTCACCCCTCCACTTT
CDR3: CASSSLQGAGNSPLHF

V: TRBV24-1
D: NA
size: NA
J: TRBJ2-1
DNA: TGTGCCACCAGTGATCCTCAGGGGAGCTCCTACAATGAGCAGTTCTTC
CDR3: CATSDPQGSSYNEQFF